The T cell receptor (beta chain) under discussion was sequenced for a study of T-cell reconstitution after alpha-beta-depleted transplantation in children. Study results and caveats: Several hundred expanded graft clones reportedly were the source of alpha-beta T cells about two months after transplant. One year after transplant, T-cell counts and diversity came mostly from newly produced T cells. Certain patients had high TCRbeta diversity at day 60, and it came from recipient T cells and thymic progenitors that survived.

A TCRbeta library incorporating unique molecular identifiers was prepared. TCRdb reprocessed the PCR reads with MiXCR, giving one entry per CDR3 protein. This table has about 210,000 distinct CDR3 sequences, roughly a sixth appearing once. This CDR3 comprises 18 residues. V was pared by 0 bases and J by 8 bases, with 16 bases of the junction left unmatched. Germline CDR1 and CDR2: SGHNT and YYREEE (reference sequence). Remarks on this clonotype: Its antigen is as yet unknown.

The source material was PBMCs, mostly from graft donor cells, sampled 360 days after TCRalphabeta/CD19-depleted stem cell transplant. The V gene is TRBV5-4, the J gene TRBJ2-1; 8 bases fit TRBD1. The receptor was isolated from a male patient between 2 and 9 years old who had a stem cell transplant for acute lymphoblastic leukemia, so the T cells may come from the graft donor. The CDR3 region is CASSLGFSRGRTKDEQFF. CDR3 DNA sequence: TGTGCCAGCAGCTTGGGTTTTTCCAGGGGGCGGACCAAGGATGAGCAGTTCTTC.